These 30 T cell receptor beta chains originate from one sample sequenced in a study of blood T cell repertoires in COVID-19. TCRdb keeps only in-frame clones here, not all; method: immunoSEQ multiplex PCR. This sample has about 190,000 clones, with roughly 90% found just once. The specimen was peripheral blood. These receptors all stem from a man aged 45-60 years with acute or convalescent COVID-19.

The chain links TRBV2 to TRBJ2-5; possibly TRBD1 for D (6 bases). CDR3 length: 14 amino acids. The V gene lost 3 bases and the J gene lost 5 bases, with 13 bases spanning the gap. The germline CDR1 and CDR2 sequences are SNHLY and FYNNEI. CDR3 region: CASSDGAGEETQYF. CDR3 DNA sequence: TGTGCCAGCAGTGACGGGGCAGGGGAGGAGACCCAGTACTTC.

The chain uses TRBV19 and TRBJ2-1; D possibly corresponds to TRBD2 (5 bases). This CDR3 is built from 13 residues. Trimming took off 5 bases at V and 6 bases at J, with 11 bases between the two ends. Germline lookup yields CDR1 LNHDA and CDR2 SQIVND (reference sequence). Written as DNA, the CDR3 is TGTGCCAGTAGTCCGGGGTTTCTCAATGAGCAGTTCTTC. Translation gives CASSPGFLNEQFF.

The CDR3 bases are TGTGCCAGTAGTATGGAAGGGGTCGATTCACCCCTCCACTTT. Translated: CASSMEGVDSPLHF. J is TRBJ1-6 and V is TRBV19; D is perhaps TRBD1 (5 bases). Germline-derived CDR1 and CDR2 are LNHDA and SQIVND (reference sequence). CDR3 size: 14 residues. Trimming cost V 3 bases and J 8 bases, with 11 bases left between them. The full variable domain, completed using reference TRBV19 and TRBJ1-6, is DGGITQSPKYLFRKEGQNVTLSCEQNLNHDAMYWYRQDPGQGLRLIYYSQIVNDFQKGDIAEGYSVSREKKESFPLTVTSAQKNPTAFYLCASSMEGVDSPLHFGNGTRLTVT.

The rearrangement joins TRBV4-1 to TRBJ2-5; D perhaps matches TRBD1 (6 bases). The V end lost 3 bases, the J end lost 2 bases, and 16 bases lay between the germline ends. The germline CDR1 and CDR2 sequences are MGHRA and YSYEKL. This CDR3 comprises 16 residues. CDR3: CASSQIGTRIQETQYF. The CDR3 nucleotides are TGCGCCAGCAGCCAGATAGGGACACGGATACAAGAGACCCAGTACTTC.

The chain has TRBV7-6 and TRBJ2-7, with 11 bases that match TRBD2. CDR1 is SGHVS and CDR2 is FNYEAQ in the germline V gene. V lost 1 base, J lost 4 bases, and 3 bases stayed unmatched. The CDR3 is made up of 15 amino acids. The CDR3 is CASSLGLAGGYEQYF. DNA of the CDR3: TGTGCCAGCAGCTTAGGGCTAGCGGGAGGTTACGAGCAGTACTTC. The full variable domain, its missing parts supplied by reference TRBV7-6 and TRBJ2-7, is GAGVSQSPRYKVTKRGQDVALRCDPISGHVSLYWYRQALGQGPEFLTYFNYEAQQDKSGLPNDRFSAERPEGSISTLTIQRTEQRDSAMYRCASSLGLAGGYEQYFGPGTRLTVT.

The chain is built from TRBV28 and TRBJ2-2; D remains ambiguous. CDR3 length equals 11 residues. V was pared by 6 bases and J by 4 bases, with 3 bases between. Per the germline V gene, CDR1 is MDHEN and CDR2 is SYDVKM. CDR3 bases: TGTGCCAGCAGACTCACCGGGGAGCTGTTTTTT. As protein: CASRLTGELFF.

V is TRBV18 and J is TRBJ2-3; 7 bases align to TRBD1. Trimming at V came to 6 bases and at J to 2 bases, leaving 8 bases not matched to a gene. The CDR3 has 15 amino acids. Germline-derived CDR1 and CDR2 are KGHSH and LQKENI. Written as DNA, the CDR3 is TGTGCCAGCTCCCGAGGACAGGAGAACACAGATACGCAGTATTTT. This codes for CASSRGQENTDTQYF.

CDR3 protein: CASRAGTGLTPLHF. The CDR3 DNA is TGTGCCAGCAGGGCCGGGACAGGATTGACACCCCTCCACTTT. The V call is TRBV2, the J call TRBJ1-6; 8 nucleotides agree with TRBD1. The trim removed 6 bases at V and 11 bases at J, leaving 9 bases unmatched. This CDR3 is built from 14 residues. Germline CDR1 reads SNHLY; CDR2 reads FYNNEI.

The chain carries TRBV7-3 and TRBJ2-2; D perhaps matches TRBD1 (6 bases). CDR1 is SGHTA, CDR2 FQGTGA, per germline. Trimming removed 5 bases at V and 7 bases at J, with 11 bases between. The CDR3 loop spans 13 amino acids. CDR3 nucleotides: TGTGCCAGCAGCGACCGGACAGTCGGGGAGCTGTTTTTT. Translation: CASSDRTVGELFF.

V is TRBV3-1 (or the pseudogene TRBV3-2) and J is TRBJ2-7, with D perhaps matching TRBD2 (6 bases). CDR1 and CDR2 (germline): LGHDT, YNNKEL (reference sequence). The CDR3 extends over 14 amino acids. Trimming took 1 base from V and 7 from J, leaving 14 bases between them. Written as DNA, the CDR3 is TGTGCCAGCAGCCAAGCTGGAACGGCGGGGGAGCAGTACGTC. As protein: CASSQAGTAGEQYV.

The J gene is TRBJ2-3, the V gene TRBV19; tentatively, D is TRBD1 (8 bases). V shed 6 bases and J shed 3 bases, with 13 bases lying between them. The CDR3 sequence is 14 residues long. Germline CDR1 reads LNHDA; CDR2 reads SQIVND (reference sequence). CDR3 in amino acids: CASSVQGGTDTQYF. CDR3 DNA: TGTGCCAGTAGCGTACAGGGGGGGACAGATACGCAGTATTTT.

The rearrangement uses TRBV3-1 (or the pseudogene TRBV3-2) and TRBJ2-5; 8 positions agree with TRBD2. The CDR3 loop spans 15 amino acids. In germline, CDR1 is LGHDT, CDR2 YNNKEL (reference sequence). The trim removed 0 bases at V and 6 bases at J, leaving 6 bases unmatched. CDR3 region: CASSQDISGGQTQYF. Written as DNA, the CDR3 is TGTGCCAGCAGCCAAGATATAAGCGGGGGACAGACCCAGTACTTC.

V gene TRBV27 combines with J gene TRBJ1-4; the D gene is possibly TRBD1 (6 bases). Germline loops: CDR1 MNHEY, CDR2 SMNVEV (reference sequence). This CDR3 comprises 11 residues. The germline V and J ends were trimmed by 8 bases and 12 bases, with 13 bases remaining between them. The CDR3 nucleotides are TGTGCCAGCTGGGGGGGGCGAGAACTGTTTTTT. It is translated as CASWGGRELFF. The full variable domain, rest sourced from reference TRBV27 and TRBJ1-4, is EAQVTQNPRYLITVTGKKLTVTCSQNMNHEYMSWYRQDPGLGLRQIYYSMNVEVTDKGDVPEGYKVSRKEKRNFPLILESPSPNQTSLYFCASWGGRELFFGSGTQLSVL.

This rearrangement joins TRBV28 to TRBJ2-7, with D perhaps matching TRBD2 (5 bases). CDR1 is MDHEN and CDR2 is SYDVKM in the germline V gene. The CDR3 consists of 13 residues. Trimming took off 5 bases at V and 6 bases at J, with 14 bases between the two ends. This CDR3 is CASSKTNLGEQYF. The CDR3 nucleotides read TGTGCCAGCAGTAAGACTAATTTGGGCGAGCAGTACTTC.

The V and J genes are TRBV25-1 and TRBJ2-2; D may be TRBD2 (5 bases). Germline V lookup: CDR1 MGHDK, CDR2 SYGVNS. Trimming took 7 bases from V and 0 from J, leaving 12 bases between them. CDR3 length: 15 amino acids. Written as DNA, the CDR3 is TGTGCCAGCATGGGCACACTAGCGAACACCGGGGAGCTGTTTTTT. Its protein is CASMGTLANTGELFF.

V and J are TRBV4-1 and TRBJ2-1, with 12 positions matching TRBD2. The CDR3 covers 16 residues. Per the germline V gene, CDR1 is MGHRA and CDR2 is YSYEKL. Germline trimming cut 1 base from V and 8 bases from J; bases unmatched to any gene: 6. The CDR3 DNA sequence: TGCGCCAGCAGCCAAGGCCGGACTAGCGGGGACCATGAGCAGTTCTTC. Its translation: CASSQGRTSGDHEQFF.

This rearrangement joins TRBV28 to TRBJ2-1; a weak D match, TRBD2 (6 bases). The germline gives CDR1 MDHEN, CDR2 SYDVKM. Trimming took 6 bases from V and 6 from J, leaving 12 bases between them. This CDR3 has 13 residues. The CDR3 loop is CASSGGARNEQFF. CDR3 sequence (DNA): TGTGCCAGCAGCGGGGGAGCGCGCAATGAGCAGTTCTTC.

The chain links TRBV6-5 to TRBJ1-4; the D gene is possibly TRBD1 (5 bases). CDR1 is MNHEY and CDR2 is SVGAGI in the germline V gene. The V and J ends lost 5 bases and 7 bases respectively, with 11 bases between them. CDR3 length: 13 amino acids. The CDR3: CASSPGDSEKLFF. CDR3 nucleotide sequence: TGTGCCAGCAGTCCGGGGGATAGTGAAAAACTGTTTTTT.

The chain links TRBV28 to TRBJ2-5; no definite D call. Trimming shortened V by 4 bases and J by 5 bases, and 5 bases separated the two germline ends. From germline, CDR1 is MDHEN and CDR2 SYDVKM. CDR3 size: 11 residues. CDR3 nucleotide sequence: TGTGCCAGCAGTTCTCGGGAGACCCAGTACTTC. This gives the protein CASSSRETQYF.

This clone was picked up a small number of times. The chain has TRBV10-3 and TRBJ2-7; 9 bases agree with TRBD1. The CDR3 runs 14 residues. J gave up 4 bases and V 9 bases, and 10 bases lay outside the gene matches. Germline V gene sequence: CDR1 ENHRY, CDR2 SYGVKD. The CDR3 protein is CAISYGTGLYEQYF. CDR3 sequence (DNA): TGTGCCATAAGTTACGGGACAGGGTTGTACGAGCAGTACTTC.

The chain combines TRBV6-4 with TRBJ1-5, with D perhaps matching TRBD1 (5 bases). There are 13 residues in the CDR3. Per the germline V gene, CDR1 is MRHNA and CDR2 is SNTAGT. V was pared by 3 bases and J by 2 bases, with 5 bases between. CDR3 in DNA: TGTGCCAGCAGTGAAGGGGGCAATCAGCCCCAGCATTTT. Translating gives CASSEGGNQPQHF.

This clone was detected once. At one of its ends the junction is not consistent with the germline gene, which may arise from a read error. The DNA of the CDR3 is TGTGCCAGCAGTCTATCCCCGACTTCTAACTATGGCTACACCTTC. It is translated as CASSLSPTSNYGYTF. The chain joins TRBV27 to TRBJ1-2; D unclear. Germline V gene lookup returns CDR1 MNHEY and CDR2 SMNVEV (reference sequence). This CDR3 region has 15 residues.

V is TRBV9 and J is TRBJ1-3, with D possibly TRBD1 on 6 matching bases. CDR1 SGDLS and CDR2 YYNGEE come from the germline V gene. Trimming cost V 3 bases and J 3 bases, with 13 bases left between them. This CDR3 is 15 amino acids long. The CDR3: CASSENRVGGNTIYF. CDR3 in DNA: TGTGCCAGCAGCGAGAACAGGGTTGGTGGAAACACCATATATTTT.

The genes are TRBV18 and TRBJ1-5; D call uncertain. V dropped 2 bases and J dropped 2 bases, with 7 bases sitting between them. The CDR3 runs 14 residues. Germline assignment: CDR1 KGHSH and CDR2 LQKENI. In nucleotides, the CDR3 is TGTGCCAGCTCACCAGACCAGGGCAATCAGCCCCAGCATTTT. Its translation is CASSPDQGNQPQHF.

The chain uses TRBV7-2 and TRBJ1-2, with 7 bases matching TRBD1. Germline-derived CDR1 and CDR2 are SGHTA and FQGNSA. The CDR3 runs to 15 residues. With 0 bases clipped from V and 4 bases from J, the junction kept 5 bases outside the gene matches. The DNA of the CDR3 is TGTGCCAGCAGCTTAGCGGGACAGCTAATCTATGGCTACACCTTC. As protein: CASSLAGQLIYGYTF.

In its sample, this clone was seen a few times. The chain uses TRBV10-2 and TRBJ1-4; 8 nucleotides align to TRBD1. CDR3 length equals 17 residues. Unmatched junction bases numbered 13, after V lost 6 bases and J lost 4 bases. In germline, CDR1 is WSHSY, CDR2 SAAADI. CDR3 nucleotides: TGCGCCAGCAGGGCGGACAGGGAGACGTACCTTAATGAAAAACTGTTTTTT. Protein sequence: CASRADRETYLNEKLFF.

This sequence joins TRBV7-9 and TRBJ2-7; 9 bases are shared with TRBD2. The CDR3 runs to 13 residues. Germline assignment: CDR1 SEHNR and CDR2 FQNEAQ (reference sequence). Trimming removed 8 bases from V and 0 bases from J; junction bases left unmatched: 2. The CDR3 DNA follows: TGTGCCAGCGCTAGCGGGGTCTCCTACGAGCAGTACTTC. The encoded protein is CASASGVSYEQYF.

The chain couples TRBV30 to TRBJ2-2; TRBD2 aligns across 13 bases. V dropped 4 bases and J dropped 2; count of bases not matched to a gene: 10. Germline lookup yields CDR1 GTSNPN and CDR2 SVGIG (reference sequence). This CDR3 has 18 amino acids. The CDR3 sequence is CAWIPTGLAGVNTGELFF. The DNA for the CDR3 is TGTGCCTGGATACCCACCGGACTAGCGGGAGTTAACACCGGGGAGCTGTTTTTT.

V gene TRBV4-3 combines with J gene TRBJ1-4, with 8 bases aligning to TRBD1. Germline values: CDR1 LGHNA, CDR2 YSLEER. The CDR3 is 20 residues long. Germline trimming cut 0 bases from V and 0 bases from J; bases unmatched to any gene: 12. The CDR3 reads CASSQESTGGTVATNEKLFF. As DNA, the CDR3 is TGCGCCAGCAGCCAAGAGAGTACAGGGGGGACTGTTGCAACTAATGAAAAACTGTTTTTT.

The J gene is TRBJ2-1, the V gene TRBV7-9; 7 bases fit TRBD1. This CDR3 has 15 residues. Losses at the gene ends were 5 bases for V and 4 bases for J; bases not matched to a gene: 8. Germline V gene lookup returns CDR1 SEHNR and CDR2 FQNEAQ (reference sequence). The CDR3 nucleotides are TGTGCCAGCAGCACCGGGACAGCGCCTTACAATGAGCAGTTCTTC. Translating it yields CASSTGTAPYNEQFF. The whole variable domain, remainder taken from reference TRBV7-9 and TRBJ2-1, is DTGVSQNPRHKITKRGQNVTFRCDPISEHNRLYWYRQTLGQGPEFLTYFQNEAQLEKSRLLSDRFSAERPKGSFSTLEIQRTEQGDSAMYLCASSTGTAPYNEQFFGPGTRLTVL.